The T cell receptor beta chain under discussion was sequenced for a study of cytomegalovirus exposure and HLA in healthy donors. Overall study results and limits: Presence/absence analysis assumed near-uniform sequencing depth across donors.

Turning to this clone: No antigen is known for it.

Primers for the PCR totalled 60 Vbeta and 13 Jbeta. TCRdb's table, derived via immunoSEQ multiplex PCR, lists solely in-frame clones and lacks some. The table records about 190,000 clones, 80% to 90% of them present only once. The source is a man aged 25 to 45 in good health and CMV-seronegative. Sequenced sample: PBMCs.

The CDR3 spells CASSLVSGGKETQYF. In DNA, the CDR3 is TGTGCCAGCAGCTTAGTTAGCGGGGGGAAAGAGACCCAGTACTTC. This chain links TRBV7-2 with TRBJ2-5; 10 bases fit TRBD2. V gave up 1 base and J gave up 3 bases; unmatched junction bases: 2. This CDR3 spans 15 amino acids. CDR1 and CDR2 from the germline V gene are SGHTA and FQGNSA.